These T cell receptor beta chains were read from a single sample in a study of blood T cell repertoires in COVID-19. The assay was immunoSEQ multiplex PCR, and TCRdb's table has in-frame clones only and misses some. The sample lists about 250,000 clones; more than 75% were seen once. What was sequenced was peripheral blood. These receptors were obtained from an elderly woman with COVID-19, enrolled during active disease. Each CDR3 is given with its conserved first and last residue. A D gene is named only where the DNA matches it firmly. The listing skips clone size in some rows; elsewhere it reads once, few, many or a size class.

v_call	clone_size	d_call	j_call	cdr3_length	cdr3_nt	cdr3_aa
TRBV19	-	TRBD1	TRBJ1-5	16	TGTGCCAGTAACTTCTTTTTGACAGGGAGAGATCAGCCCCAGCATTTT	CASNFFLTGRDQPQHF
TRBV7-9	-	TRBD1	TRBJ1-1	16	TGTGCCAGCAGCTTCAGGGGACAGGGGCAGAACACTGAAGCTTTCTTT	CASSFRGQGQNTEAFF
TRBV7-3	-	TRBD1	TRBJ1-2	14	TGTGCCAGCAGCAACAGGACAGGGGGTGTTGGCTACACCTTC	CASSNRTGGVGYTF
TRBV10-3	-	TRBD1	TRBJ2-7	14	TGTGCCATCATGTCGGACAGGGAATCCTACGAGCAGTACTTC	CAIMSDRESYEQYF
TRBV3-1/TRBV3-2	-	TRBD1	TRBJ1-2	14	TGTGCCAGCAGTGCGAGGACAGGGGAAAGTGGCTACACCTTC	CASSARTGESGYTF
TRBV18	-	TRBD1	TRBJ1-1	16	TGTGCCAGCTCACCATACCTAGGGGGCACGAACACTGAAGCTTTCTTT	CASSPYLGGTNTEAFF
TRBV14	-	-	TRBJ1-2	14	TGTGCCAGCAGCCTGAAGGAGGGCCCCTACGGCTACACCTTC	CASSLKEGPYGYTF
TRBV29-1	-	TRBD1	TRBJ2-1	13	TGCAGCGTTGTCGGGGACAGTCACAATGAGCAGTTCTTC	CSVVGDSHNEQFF
TRBV2	-	TRBD2	TRBJ2-5	16	TGTGCCAGCATGCGCGGGGGTAGCGGGGGCGGGGAGACCCAGTACTTC	CASMRGGSGGGETQYF
TRBV6-2/TRBV6-3	-	-	TRBJ2-3	18	TGTGCCAGCAGTTACTCAGCCGGGACTTCATACAACACAGATACGCAGTATTTT	CASSYSAGTSYNTDTQYF
TRBV2	once	-	TRBJ1-5	15	TGTGCCAGCAGCCCACTCACGGGACTAAGGCAGCCCCAGCATTTT	CASSPLTGLRQPQHF
TRBV7-8	-	TRBD1	TRBJ2-7	16	TGTGCCAGCAGCTTTCGACAGGGGGCTTTATCCTACGAGCAGTACTTC	CASSFRQGALSYEQYF
TRBV28	-	TRBD1	TRBJ1-2	13	TGTGCCACCTGGGGACAGGGGGTAGTTGGCTACACCTTC	CATWGQGVVGYTF
TRBV10-3	-	-	TRBJ1-1	14	TGTGCCATCAGTTTCCAACAGGGGAACACTGAAGCTTTCTTT	CAISFQQGNTEAFF
TRBV24-1	-	-	TRBJ2-5	12	TGTGCCACCAGTGATCCGCGGGGGACCCAGTACTTC	CATSDPRGTQYF
TRBV5-1	-	-	TRBJ2-7	14	TGCGCCAGCAGAGCGACAGTTAGCTCCTACGAGCAGTACTTC	CASRATVSSYEQYF
TRBV7-2	-	-	TRBJ1-2	14	TGTGCCAGCAGCTTAACAACGGAGGACTATGGCTACACCTTC	CASSLTTEDYGYTF
TRBV7-8	-	-	TRBJ1-3	12	TGTGCCAGCAGCTTACTAGGAAACACCATATATTTT	CASSLLGNTIYF
TRBV30	-	TRBD1	TRBJ1-2	14	TGTGCCTGGAGTGCCCGACAGGGCCGGTATGGCTACACCTTC	CAWSARQGRYGYTF
TRBV18	-	TRBD1	TRBJ1-1	14	TGTGCCAGCTCTCGCGACAGGGGTAACACTGAAGCTTTCTTT	CASSRDRGNTEAFF
TRBV5-1	-	-	TRBJ2-5	14	TGCGCCAGCAGCCTGCCCGGAGGGATGGGGACCCAGTACTTC	CASSLPGGMGTQYF
TRBV2	-	TRBD1	TRBJ1-5	15	TGTGCCAGCAGTTCCCAGGGGGACAGCAATCAGCCCCAGCATTTT	CASSSQGDSNQPQHF
TRBV6-6	-	-	TRBJ2-2	12	TGTGCCAGCAGCCCTTACACCGGGGAGCTGTTTTTT	CASSPYTGELFF
TRBV5-4	-	-	TRBJ1-2	12	TGTGCCAGCAGCAGTGAGGGTTATGGCTACACCTTC	CASSSEGYGYTF
TRBV24-1	-	-	TRBJ1-5	13	TGTGCCACCGAAGGGGATAGCAATCAGCCCCAGCATTTT	CATEGDSNQPQHF
TRBV9	-	-	TRBJ1-4	16	TGTGCCAGCAGCGTAGGCCGGGGAAGAGCTAATGAAAAACTGTTTTTT	CASSVGRGRANEKLFF
TRBV2	once	TRBD1	TRBJ2-5	14	TGTGCCAGCAGTGCCGGGACAGGGGCAGAGACCCAGTACTTC	CASSAGTGAETQYF
TRBV2	-	TRBD1	TRBJ1-2	13	TGTGCCATAACCCGGGACAGGATCTATGGCTACACCTTC	CAITRDRIYGYTF
TRBV28	-	TRBD1	TRBJ2-5	15	TGTGCCAGCAGCAGAGCCGGACAGGGCGGGGAGACCCAGTACTTC	CASSRAGQGGETQYF
TRBV10-3	-	-	TRBJ2-4	15	TGTGCCATCAGTTCGCAGGGCGGCTTGAGTGGCATTCAGTACTTC	CAISSQGGLSGIQYF
TRBV30	-	-	TRBJ2-5	15	TGTGCCTGGAGCCAAGGGGCGGGGCCCTCGGAGACCCAGTACTTC	CAWSQGAGPSETQYF
TRBV28	-	-	TRBJ1-2	16	TGTGCCAGCAGTTTGAGGTTCGGGGGTGGGAACTATGGCTACACCTTC	CASSLRFGGGNYGYTF
TRBV6-5	few	-	TRBJ2-3	14	TGTGCCAGCAGTTATACCAGCGGCACAGATACGCAGTATTTT	CASSYTSGTDTQYF
TRBV2	few	TRBD1	TRBJ1-2	14	TGTGCCAGCAGTGAATCCAGACAGGGCGGGGGCTACACCTTC	CASSESRQGGGYTF
TRBV29-1	-	-	TRBJ1-2	12	TGCAGCGTTTCCGGAGCCGGCTATGGCTACACCTTC	CSVSGAGYGYTF
TRBV14	-	TRBD1	TRBJ2-6	18	TGTGCCAGCAGCGGCCGGGACAGGGGGATTTCTGGGGCCAACGTCCTGACTTTC	CASSGRDRGISGANVLTF
TRBV9	-	TRBD1	TRBJ1-6	15	TGTGCCAGCAGCGTAGCCGGGACAGGGTATTCACCCCTCCACTTT	CASSVAGTGYSPLHF
TRBV6-5	-	-	TRBJ2-3	14	TGTGCCAGCAGACCCCCACAGGGTTGGGATACGCAGTATTTT	CASRPPQGWDTQYF
TRBV18	-	TRBD1	TRBJ2-7	14	TGTGCCAGCGGGGAACAGGGGGCTTACTCCGAGCAGTACTTC	CASGEQGAYSEQYF
TRBV7-2	-	TRBD1	TRBJ1-2	14	TGTGCCAGCAGCTTAGGAACAGGGGTTGATGGCTACACCTTC	CASSLGTGVDGYTF
TRBV19	few	-	TRBJ2-3	14	TGTGCCAGTAGTCGTGCTAGCTGGACAGATACGCAGTATTTT	CASSRASWTDTQYF
TRBV20-1	-	-	TRBJ1-5	13	TGCAGTGCTAGTAATGAAAGGGGTCAGCCCCAGCATTTT	CSASNERGQPQHF
TRBV28	-	-	TRBJ1-2	15	TGTGCCAGCAGTCCCGCGCAGACTGGAGGGTATGGCTACACCTTC	CASSPAQTGGYGYTF
TRBV28	many	-	TRBJ1-2	12	TGTGCCAGCAGTTCGCCCCCGAGGGGCTACACCTTC	CASSSPPRGYTF
TRBV2	-	-	TRBJ1-3	16	TGTGCCACCCGGGGGGGGTCCCCCTCCTCTGGAAACACCATATATTTT	CATRGGSPSSGNTIYF
TRBV7-9	-	TRBD2	TRBJ2-3	15	TGTGCCACCGAATTCGGGGGGGGCAGGACAGATACGCAGTATTTT	CATEFGGGRTDTQYF
TRBV6-2/TRBV6-3	-	TRBD2	TRBJ2-5	15	TGTGCCAGCAGCTTAGCGGGACTACTACAAGAGACCCAGTACTTC	CASSLAGLLQETQYF
TRBV5-1	-	TRBD1	TRBJ1-2	13	TGCGCCTCCCGAATGGGACAGGCTGGTGGCTACACCTTC	CASRMGQAGGYTF
TRBV5-1	-	TRBD1	TRBJ1-2	15	TGCGCCAGCAGCTTTGGGGACAGCTTTAACTATGGCTACACCTTC	CASSFGDSFNYGYTF
TRBV7-2	-	TRBD1	TRBJ1-2	16	TGTGCCAGCAGCTTAATGGGGACAGGGGGCAACTATGGCTACACCTTC	CASSLMGTGGNYGYTF
TRBV6-5	-	-	TRBJ1-5	16	TGTGCCAGCAGTTATGAGGACCAACAGGGAAATCAGCCCCAGCATTTT	CASSYEDQQGNQPQHF
TRBV28	once	TRBD1	TRBJ1-1	13	TGTGCCAGCAGAGCCACAGGGGGCACTGAAGCTTTCTTT	CASRATGGTEAFF
TRBV7-2	-	-	TRBJ2-2	12	TGTGCCAGCAGCTTGGCGGGCGGGGAGCTGTTTTTT	CASSLAGGELFF
TRBV5-1	-	TRBD1	TRBJ2-1	14	TGCGCCAGCAGCCAAGGGACAGGGTCCGGTGAGCAGTTCTTC	CASSQGTGSGEQFF
TRBV10-1	-	TRBD1	TRBJ2-2	15	TGCGCCAGCAGCCAGGACAGGGAGCCTGCCGGGGAGCTGTTTTTT	CASSQDREPAGELFF
TRBV19	-	TRBD1	TRBJ2-1	15	TGTGCCAGTAGTATCGGACAGGGAGCCTACAATGAGCAGTTCTTC	CASSIGQGAYNEQFF
TRBV5-1	-	TRBD1	TRBJ1-1	13	TGCGCCAGCGGTCACCAGCAGGGGGCTGAAGCTTTCTTT	CASGHQQGAEAFF
TRBV25-1	-	-	TRBJ1-3	13	TGTGCCAGCTGCTTGACATCTGGAAACACCATATATTTT	CASCLTSGNTIYF
TRBV5-1	-	TRBD1	TRBJ2-5	14	TGCGCCAGCAGCATGACAGGGGGCCAAGAGACCCAGTACTTC	CASSMTGGQETQYF